The rows below give T cell receptor beta chains drawn from one sample of a study of blood T cells in healthy people across ages. Each CDR3 protein gets one entry after TCRdb re-called the 5' RACE reads with MiXCR. The table has over 600,000 distinct CDR3 sequences, less than 45% seen once. The material sequenced was blood. These receptors were taken from a man older than 75 in good health. Each CDR3 is given with its conserved first and last residue. The D gene is left open where the match is weak. A row's size may be missing; if present it is once, few, many or a size class.

D,size,V,J,DNA,CDR3
NA,few,TRBV28,TRBJ1-2,TGTGCCAGCAGTTGGGGCGGGGGGCTGAGGGGCTACACCTTC,CASSWGGGLRGYTF
TRBD1,NA,TRBV4-3,TRBJ1-1,TGCGCCAGCAGCCAAGAACCGGGACAGGGGTTTGGGGACACTGAAGCTTTCTTT,CASSQEPGQGFGDTEAFF
NA,NA,TRBV6-5,TRBJ1-5,TGTGCCAGCAGTTATTCCCAGTTTAGCAATCAGCCCCAGCATTTT,CASSYSQFSNQPQHF
NA,many,TRBV15,TRBJ2-3,TGTGCCACCAGCAGACCCTTCTCCAGGGGCCGCATGGGTACGCAGTATTTT,CATSRPFSRGRMGTQYF
NA,NA,TRBV7-3,TRBJ2-2,TGTGCCAGCAGCTTAAACGGGAGATTAACCGGGGAGCTGTTTTTT,CASSLNGRLTGELFF
NA,few,TRBV3-1,TRBJ2-7,TGTGCCAGCAGCCAAGAACGACAGTCTAACGAGCAGTACTTC,CASSQERQSNEQYF
TRBD2,NA,TRBV3-1,TRBJ2-1,TGTGCCAGCAGCCAGAGCGGGAGCTTGGTGAATGAGCAGTTCTTC,CASSQSGSLVNEQFF
NA,NA,TRBV12-3/TRBV12-4,TRBJ2-7,TGTGCCAGCACCCACGAGAACAACTACAATGAGCAGTACTTC,CASTHENNYNEQYF
TRBD1,NA,TRBV5-1,TRBJ2-5,TGCGCCAGCAGCCAGACAGGGCACCAAGAGACCCAGTACTTC,CASSQTGHQETQYF
NA,NA,TRBV10-3,TRBJ2-2,TGTGCCATAGGAGCAGGGAACTTGAACACCGGGGAGCTGTTTTTT,CAIGAGNLNTGELFF
NA,NA,TRBV7-2,TRBJ2-7,TGTGCCAGCAGCTTACCACCTCTAAGCTACGAGCAGTACTTC,CASSLPPLSYEQYF
NA,NA,TRBV5-1,TRBJ2-3,TGCGCCAGCAGCGGCGGGACACGGAGCACAGATACGCAGTATTTT,CASSGGTRSTDTQYF
NA,NA,TRBV4-2,TRBJ1-2,TGTGCCAGCAGCCAAGCCTCTGGGCCCGCCGGAGTGGGTGGCTACACCTTC,CASSQASGPAGVGGYTF
NA,few,TRBV10-2,TRBJ2-7,TGCGCCAGCAGGGACACCGGGAACTCCTACGAGCAGTACTTC,CASRDTGNSYEQYF
NA,few,TRBV28,TRBJ1-5,TGTGCCAGCAGTTCCCCAGGGACCAATCAGCCCCAGCATTTT,CASSSPGTNQPQHF
NA,once,TRBV3-1,TRBJ2-6,TGTGCCAGCAGAGGGACCGCTGGGACCAACGTCCTGACTTTC,CASRGTAGTNVLTF
NA,NA,TRBV29-1,TRBJ1-5,TGCAGCGTTACGACTTCCGGGACGGTCAATCAGCCCCAGCATTTT,CSVTTSGTVNQPQHF
TRBD1,NA,TRBV2,TRBJ2-5,TGTGCCAGCAGGATGTCGGACAGGGCGGAGACCCAGTACTTC,CASRMSDRAETQYF
NA,NA,TRBV9,TRBJ1-2,TGTGCCAGCAGCGAGGGGGGGGCAGGACACTATGGCTACACCTTC,CASSEGGAGHYGYTF
NA,few,TRBV6-2/TRBV6-3,TRBJ2-1,TGTGCCAGCAGTCACGGACTAACCACCTACAATGAGCAGTTCTTC,CASSHGLTTYNEQFF
TRBD1,few,TRBV7-2,TRBJ2-4,TGTGCCAGCAGCTTAGCCCGGACAGGCAACAAGCAGTACTTC,CASSLARTGNKQYF
NA,many,TRBV28,TRBJ2-5,TGTGCCAGCAGTTCAATAAGTGGAACCCAAGAGACCCAGTACTTC,CASSSISGTQETQYF
TRBD2,NA,TRBV18,TRBJ2-3,TGTGCCAGCTCACCACCTTCTAGCGGGAGTTCAGATACGCAGTATTTT,CASSPPSSGSSDTQYF
NA,NA,TRBV10-3,TRBJ2-5,TGTGCCATCAGTCCGTCGGCGGATGAGCAGTACTTC,CAISPSADEQYF
TRBD1,many,TRBV29-1,TRBJ2-1,TGCAGCGTTGAAGGCTGGACAGGGGGCCATGAGCAGTTCTTC,CSVEGWTGGHEQFF
NA,NA,TRBV6-1,TRBJ2-1,TGTGCCAGCAGTGAATCAGGGGGGCCTCTCTCTCGCGTGCAGTTCTTC,CASSESGGPLSRVQFF
NA,NA,TRBV5-4,TRBJ2-5,TGTGCCAGCAGCTGGAGCGGGCAGGAAAAGACCCAGTACTTC,CASSWSGQEKTQYF
NA,few,TRBV25-1,TRBJ2-1,TGTGCCAGCAGGAGCTTATTCGGTGGCGTCAATGAGCAGTTCTTC,CASRSLFGGVNEQFF
NA,few,TRBV7-2,TRBJ1-1,TGTGCCAGCAGCTTAGAGGAGTACACTGAAGCTTTCTTT,CASSLEEYTEAFF